These T cell receptor beta chains were read from a single sample in a study of blood T cell repertoires in COVID-19. Repertoires were generated with immunoSEQ multiplex PCR, while TCRdb's copy carries only in-frame clones and drops some. The data hold around 310,000 clones, with over 85% observed a single time. The sample was PBMCs or T cells enriched from blood (not recorded which). The source is a woman in her twenties or thirties who had recovered from COVID-19. Both conserved end residues are part of each CDR3. A D gene is named only where the DNA matches it firmly. Size values are once, few and many counts, or a class for expanded clones, and some rows have none.

TRBD1,TRBV29-1,TRBJ2-1,-,TGCAGCGTTGGGACAGGGATGGGCTACAATGAGCAGTTCTTC,CSVGTGMGYNEQFF
-,TRBV7-2,TRBJ1-1,-,TGTGCCAGCAGCTTAGCGCTCCGCACAGGCACTGAAGCTTTCTTT,CASSLALRTGTEAFF
TRBD2,TRBV5-1,TRBJ2-7,-,TGCGCCAGCAGCCCCCCCGGGGGGTACGAGCAGTACTTC,CASSPPGGYEQYF
TRBD2,TRBV18,TRBJ2-1,-,TGTGCCAGCTCACCGGAAACTAGCGGGAACTACAATGAGCAGTTCTTC,CASSPETSGNYNEQFF
-,TRBV6-5,TRBJ2-5,-,TGTGCCAGCAGTTACTCTGGGGGCTTAGGAGAGACCCAGTACTTC,CASSYSGGLGETQYF
-,TRBV6-5,TRBJ1-2,once,TGTGCCAGCAGTAACACGGGTTTCTATGGCTACACCTTC,CASSNTGFYGYTF
TRBD2,TRBV28,TRBJ2-1,-,TGTGCCAGCAGTCCTCGGACTAGCGGGGAAAGCTCCTACAATGAGCAGTTCTTC,CASSPRTSGESSYNEQFF
-,TRBV7-3,TRBJ2-1,-,TGTGCCAGCAGCTTGCAGCGGAGCTCCTACAATGAGCAGTTCTTC,CASSLQRSSYNEQFF
-,TRBV5-4,TRBJ1-2,-,TGTGCCAGCAGCTTGGAAATCCGGGACTATGGCTACACCTTC,CASSLEIRDYGYTF
TRBD1,TRBV3-1/TRBV3-2,TRBJ1-2,few,TGTGCCAGCAGCCCGTTCAACAGGGGTGGCTACACCTTC,CASSPFNRGGYTF
-,TRBV15,TRBJ2-3,-,TGTGCCACCGAGTCTTTGAGTGTTGCCCCTTATACGCAGTATTTT,CATESLSVAPYTQYF
TRBD1,TRBV6-5,TRBJ1-2,-,TGTGCCAGCAGGCAGACAGGGGACTATGGCTACACCTTC,CASRQTGDYGYTF
TRBD1,TRBV11-2,TRBJ2-2,-,TGTGCCAGCAGCTTAAGAACTGTGTCGACAGGGGGTGGGACCGGGGAGCTGTTTTTT,CASSLRTVSTGGGTGELFF
TRBD1,TRBV28,TRBJ2-6,once,TGTGCCAGCAGTTTTGTGGACAGGGGGCGCTTGGGCTCTGGGGCCAACGTCCTGACTTTC,CASSFVDRGRLGSGANVLTF
-,TRBV13,TRBJ2-2,-,TGTGCCAGCAGCTCGGACTACTCTAACACCGGGGAGCTGTTTTTT,CASSSDYSNTGELFF
TRBD2,TRBV4-1,TRBJ2-5,-,TGCGCCAGCAGCTTTGAAACAGGGGTAGCGGGTAGCGGGAGGGAGACCCAGTACTTC,CASSFETGVAGSGRETQYF
-,TRBV27,TRBJ2-3,-,TGTGCCAGCAGCATTACAGGGCCAGATACGCAGTATTTT,CASSITGPDTQYF
-,TRBV7-2,TRBJ1-1,few,TGTGCCAGCAGCTTATTTTTGGGAGGGACTGAAGCTTTCTTT,CASSLFLGGTEAFF
TRBD1,TRBV27,TRBJ1-1,-,TGTGCCAGCAGCCCAAAGGACAGGGTGAACACTGAAGCTTTCTTT,CASSPKDRVNTEAFF
TRBD1,TRBV2,TRBJ2-5,-,TGTGCCAGCAGTGAACCGTCAGGGGGCGAGACCCAGTACTTC,CASSEPSGGETQYF
TRBD1,TRBV5-4,TRBJ2-7,-,TGTGCCAGCAGCCTCTACAGGGGGATTTCCTACGAGCAGTACTTC,CASSLYRGISYEQYF
-,TRBV19,TRBJ2-7,once,TGTGCCAGTAGTATAGTAGGGGGAAGAGGCGAGCAGTACTTC,CASSIVGGRGEQYF
-,TRBV28,TRBJ1-3,-,TGTGCCAGCAGCCCGGGGGCTGGAAACACCATATATTTT,CASSPGAGNTIYF
-,TRBV19,TRBJ1-2,once,TGTGCCAGTAAGGAGGGAGGCTATGGCTACACCTTC,CASKEGGYGYTF
-,TRBV7-9,TRBJ2-1,-,TGTGCCAGCAGCTTACCACAGGTTAAGAGTTCTTACAATGAGCAGTTCTTC,CASSLPQVKSSYNEQFF
TRBD1,TRBV29-1,TRBJ1-2,-,TGCAGCGTTACAGGACAGGGGGCATGGGGCTACACCTTC,CSVTGQGAWGYTF
-,TRBV6-6,TRBJ1-5,-,TGTGCCAGCAGTGACAGCGATAGCAATCAGCCCCAGCATTTT,CASSDSDSNQPQHF
TRBD1,TRBV4-3,TRBJ2-5,-,TGCGCCAGCAGCCGGGACAGTATGGGACAAGAGACCCAGTACTTC,CASSRDSMGQETQYF
-,TRBV6-5,TRBJ1-1,-,TGTGCCAGCAGTTATACTAATTACTGGGCTGAAGCTTTCTTT,CASSYTNYWAEAFF
TRBD2,TRBV19,TRBJ2-1,once,TGTGCCAGTAGTATTGGACCCGGGACTAGCCGTTACAATGAGCAGTTCTTC,CASSIGPGTSRYNEQFF
-,TRBV10-2,TRBJ2-3,-,TGCGCCAGCAGTGAGGACATGGATACGCAGTATTTT,CASSEDMDTQYF
-,TRBV10-3,TRBJ2-1,-,TGTGCCATCAGGGACCGGGGCAATGAGCAGTTCTTC,CAIRDRGNEQFF
TRBD1,TRBV6-5,TRBJ2-1,-,TGTGCCAGCAGTTCCGGGACAGGTAATGAGCAGTTCTTC,CASSSGTGNEQFF
-,TRBV9,TRBJ1-1,-,TGTGCCAGCAGCGTAGCAGGGTCCTTGAACACTGAAGCTTTCTTT,CASSVAGSLNTEAFF
TRBD2,TRBV10-3,TRBJ2-1,-,TGTGCCATCAGTGAGCCCGGACTAGTTTCCTACAATGAGCAGTTCTTC,CAISEPGLVSYNEQFF
-,TRBV7-9,TRBJ1-1,once,TGTGCCAGCAGCTCGAATCCAAGGACACTTATGAACACTGAAGCTTTCTTT,CASSSNPRTLMNTEAFF
-,TRBV5-1,TRBJ1-1,-,TGCGCCAGCAATGCAGGCACTGAAGCTTTCTTT,CASNAGTEAFF
-,TRBV18,TRBJ2-5,-,TGTGCCAGCTCACCCTCGTCCGGGACATTCCAAGAGACCCAGTACTTC,CASSPSSGTFQETQYF
-,TRBV6-2/TRBV6-3,TRBJ2-7,-,TGTGCCAGCAGTTACGGGCAGCTTAACTACGAGCAGTACTTC,CASSYGQLNYEQYF
TRBD2,TRBV5-1,TRBJ2-5,-,TGCGCCAGCAGCTTGGAAGGACTAGCGGGGGGAGAGACCCAGTACTTC,CASSLEGLAGGETQYF
TRBD1,TRBV5-5,TRBJ1-5,-,TGTGCCAGCAGCCCGAGGCGGGACAGGTGGACTCAGCCCCAGCATTTT,CASSPRRDRWTQPQHF
TRBD2,TRBV6-4,TRBJ2-1,-,TGTGCCAGCAGTGACCGGGGGACTAGCGGCTACAATGAGCAGTTCTTC,CASSDRGTSGYNEQFF